A few counts support the clone carrying this T cell receptor beta chain. This specimen belongs to a study of T cells in Graves' hyperthyroidism and ophthalmopathy. Amplification targeted TCR beta CDR3 regions from RNA transcripts. The TCR CDR3 was amplified in a first-round RT-PCR using the HTBI primer set. TCRdb passed the multiplex PCR reads through MiXCR, listing each CDR3 protein once. The repertoire has 540,000 or so distinct CDR3 sequences, around 16% of them found once; the top ten carry under 8%. The receptor was derived from a woman in her twenties or thirties with Graves' hyperthyroidism. Sequencing input: blood.

CDR3 sequence (DNA): TGCAGTGCTAGAAGCCCCGCGACAGGAAGGTGGGCTAACGGAGCGTGGGCCTTTCAGCCCCAGCATTTT. It yields the protein CSARSPATGRWANGAWAFQPQHF. J is TRBJ1-5 and V is TRBV20-1; maybe TRBD1 (6 bases). Germline V gives CDR1 DFQATT, CDR2 SNEGSKA (reference sequence). Trimming cost V 2 bases and J 6 bases, with 41 bases left between them. This CDR3 is 23 amino acids long.